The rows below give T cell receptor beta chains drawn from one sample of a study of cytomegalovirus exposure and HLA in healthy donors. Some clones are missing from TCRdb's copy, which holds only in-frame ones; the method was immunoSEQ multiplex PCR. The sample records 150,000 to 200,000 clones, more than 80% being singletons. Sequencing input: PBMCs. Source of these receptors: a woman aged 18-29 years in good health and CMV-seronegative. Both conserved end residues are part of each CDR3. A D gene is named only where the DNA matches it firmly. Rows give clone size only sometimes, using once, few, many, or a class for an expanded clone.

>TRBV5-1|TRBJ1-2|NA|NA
TGCGCCAGCAGCTTGGGGGGGGGTAGAACGAACTATGGCTACACCTTC
CASSLGGGRTNYGYTF
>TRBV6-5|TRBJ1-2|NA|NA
TGTGCCAGCAGTTACTCGACAACTCCTGACTATGGCTACACCTTC
CASSYSTTPDYGYTF
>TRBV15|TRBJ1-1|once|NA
TGTGCCACCAGCAGAGGTATGGGGCTGAACACTGAAGCTTTCTTT
CATSRGMGLNTEAFF
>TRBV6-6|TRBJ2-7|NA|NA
TGTGCCAGCAGTTACTCTGCTAGCTACGAGCAGTACTTC
CASSYSASYEQYF
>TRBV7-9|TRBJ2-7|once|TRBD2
TGTGCCAGCAGCTTAGGAGCGGGAGGGCTAACCTACGAGCAGTACTTC
CASSLGAGGLTYEQYF
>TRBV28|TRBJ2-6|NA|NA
TGTGCCAGCAGTGTGGCCACTGGGGCCAACGTCCTGACTTTC
CASSVATGANVLTF
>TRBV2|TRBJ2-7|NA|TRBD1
TGTGCCAGCAGATCAGGGGGAACCTACGAGCAGTACTTC
CASRSGGTYEQYF
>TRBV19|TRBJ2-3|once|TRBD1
TGTGCCAGCAGTGGACAGGGGGCGGATACGCAGTATTTT
CASSGQGADTQYF
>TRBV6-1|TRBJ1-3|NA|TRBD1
TGTGCCAGCAGTGAGGACAGGGCGGCTGGAAACACCATATATTTT
CASSEDRAAGNTIYF
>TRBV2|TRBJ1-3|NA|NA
TGTGCCAGCAGTTATGGGGGGTCTGGAAACACCATATATTTT
CASSYGGSGNTIYF
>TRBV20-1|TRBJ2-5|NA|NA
TGCAGTGCCAAAGTAGGGGTCACCCAGTACTTC
CSAKVGVTQYF
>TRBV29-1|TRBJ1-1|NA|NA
TGCAGCGCAGGACAGACTGAAGCTTTCTTT
CSAGQTEAFF
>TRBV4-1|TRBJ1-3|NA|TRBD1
TGCGCCAGCAGCCAAGAAGCCACCGGTGGGACAGCAAACCCTGGAAACACCATATATTTT
CASSQEATGGTANPGNTIYF
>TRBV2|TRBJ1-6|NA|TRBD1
TGTGCCAGCAGTACCGGGACAGGGAGTTCACCCCTCCACTTT
CASSTGTGSSPLHF
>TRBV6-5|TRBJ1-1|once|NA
TGTGCCAGCAGTTACGGAACAGGGTTCATTAGGGCTGAAGCTTTCTTT
CASSYGTGFIRAEAFF
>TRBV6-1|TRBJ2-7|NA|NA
TGTGCCAGCAGTGATCAGGGGGGTGCCTACGAGCAGTACTTC
CASSDQGGAYEQYF
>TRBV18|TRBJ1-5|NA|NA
TGTGCCAGCTCACCAGTGGCGGCAGTAGACCATAGCAATCAGCCCCAGCATTTT
CASSPVAAVDHSNQPQHF
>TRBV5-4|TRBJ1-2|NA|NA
TGTGCCAGCAGCTCGACACAGGGAAACTATGGCTACACCTTC
CASSSTQGNYGYTF
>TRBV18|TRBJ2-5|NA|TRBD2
TGTGCCAGCTCACCCCAGTCGCCGGGGGGGGAGACCCAGTACTTC
CASSPQSPGGETQYF
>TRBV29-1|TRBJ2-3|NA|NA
TGCAGCGTGTCCTCCTTGCAGGGCCGAAGCACAGATACGCAGTATTTT
CSVSSLQGRSTDTQYF
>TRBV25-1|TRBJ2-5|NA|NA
TGTGCCAGCACTAATAATCTCGACGGCGGGGAGCAGTACTTC
CASTNNLDGGEQYF
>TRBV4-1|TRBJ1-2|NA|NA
TGCGCCAGCAGCCAAGTCGGTGGCTATGGCTACACCTTC
CASSQVGGYGYTF
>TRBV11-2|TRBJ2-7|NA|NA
TGTGCCACCCGGTTGAGAACAGGAGACGAGCAGTACTTC
CATRLRTGDEQYF
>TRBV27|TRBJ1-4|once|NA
TGTGCCAGCAGGACCTCCGGGGGGGGGAATGAAAAACTGTTTTTT
CASRTSGGGNEKLFF
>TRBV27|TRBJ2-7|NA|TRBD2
TGTGCCAGCAGTTTGAGCGGGATTCTCTACGAGCAGTACTTC
CASSLSGILYEQYF
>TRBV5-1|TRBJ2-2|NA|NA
TGCGCCAGCAGCTTGTCCCCCCCGGGATCGACAGGGAACACCGGGGAGCTGTTTTTT
CASSLSPPGSTGNTGELFF
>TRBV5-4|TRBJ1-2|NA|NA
TGTGCCAGCAGCTTGGTTCCTTTGGGGGCCTATGGCTACACCTTC
CASSLVPLGAYGYTF
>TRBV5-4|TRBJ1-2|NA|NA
TGTGCCAGCAGCTTTTCTCAGAACTATGGCTACACCTTC
CASSFSQNYGYTF
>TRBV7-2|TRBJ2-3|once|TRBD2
TGTGCCAGCGCCAGAGGACTAGGCTCCACAGATACGCAGTATTTT
CASARGLGSTDTQYF
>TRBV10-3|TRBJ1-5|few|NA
TGTGCCATCAGTGAATCAGCAGGGCAGCCCCAGCATTTT
CAISESAGQPQHF
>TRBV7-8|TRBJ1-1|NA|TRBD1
TGTGCCAGCAGCATTGGACAGGGATGGGGCACTGAAGCTTTCTTT
CASSIGQGWGTEAFF
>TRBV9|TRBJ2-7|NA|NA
TGTGCCAGCAGCGTAGCTCCGGGGTTAGCCTACGAGCAGTACTTC
CASSVAPGLAYEQYF
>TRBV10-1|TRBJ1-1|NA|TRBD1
TGCGCCAGCAGTGTTGCCTCGACAGGGGCTGAAGCTTTCTTT
CASSVASTGAEAFF
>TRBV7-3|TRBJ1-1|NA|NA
TGTGCCAGCAGCTTAACCTTAGATGAAGCTTTCTTT
CASSLTLDEAFF
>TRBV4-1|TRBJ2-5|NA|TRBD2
TGCGCCAGCAGCCCTAGGGGGGCGGGAGGGCCTTGGGAGACCCAGTACTTC
CASSPRGAGGPWETQYF
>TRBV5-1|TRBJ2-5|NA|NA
TGCGCCAGCAGCGCGGGGGACATCCAAGAGACCCAGTACTTC
CASSAGDIQETQYF
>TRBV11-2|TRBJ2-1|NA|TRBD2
TGTGCCAGCAGACAACCGGGACTAGACAGTTACAATGAGCAGTTCTTC
CASRQPGLDSYNEQFF
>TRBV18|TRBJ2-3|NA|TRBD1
TGTGCCAGCTCACCTGGAGACAGGGCAGATACGCAGTATTTT
CASSPGDRADTQYF
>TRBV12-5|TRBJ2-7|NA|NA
TGTGCTAGTGGTTTGTCCAGGCCCCCCTACGAGCAGTACTTC
CASGLSRPPYEQYF
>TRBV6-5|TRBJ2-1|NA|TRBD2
TGTGCCAGCAGTTACCTCTCCTCCGGGGGGTACAATGAGCAGTTCTTC
CASSYLSSGGYNEQFF
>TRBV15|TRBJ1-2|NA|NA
TGTGCCACCAGCAGAGATGGGCGCTACTATGGCTACACCTTC
CATSRDGRYYGYTF
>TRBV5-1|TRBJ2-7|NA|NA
TGCGCCAGCAGCTTTTCTGCGGCCTACGAGCAGTACTTC
CASSFSAAYEQYF
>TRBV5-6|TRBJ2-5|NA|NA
TGTGCCAGCAACTCCTACAGGGTTCCCCAAGAGACCCAGTACTTC
CASNSYRVPQETQYF
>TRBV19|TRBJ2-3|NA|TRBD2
TGTGCCAGTAGTATACTCCCCGGCGGGAGGGCACCAGATACGCAGTATTTT
CASSILPGGRAPDTQYF
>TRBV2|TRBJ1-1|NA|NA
TGTGCCAGCAGGGTCGACGGGGAAGCTTTCTTT
CASRVDGEAFF
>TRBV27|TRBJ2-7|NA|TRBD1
TGTGCCAGCAGTTATAACAGGGGCGAGCAGTACTTC
CASSYNRGEQYF
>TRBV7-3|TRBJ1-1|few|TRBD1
TGTGCCAGCAGCTTAGCAGGGGGGCTGAGAGACACTGAAGCTTTCTTT
CASSLAGGLRDTEAFF
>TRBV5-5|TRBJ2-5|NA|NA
TGTGCCAGCAGCTTGGCGCAGACTTCCGAGACCCAGTACTTC
CASSLAQTSETQYF
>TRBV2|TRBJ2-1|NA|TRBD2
TGTGCCGACGGGAGGGCCGGGACCTACAATGAGCAGTTCTTC
CADGRAGTYNEQFF
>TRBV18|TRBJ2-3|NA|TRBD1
TGTGCCAGCTCACTGTCGGGGACAGGGGGATTCAATCCGTATTTT
CASSLSGTGGFNPYF